The 25 T cell receptor beta chains below were found in one sample sequenced in a study of read filtering for tumor transcriptome and immune sequencing. The library was built from around 0.4 ug RNA with molecular barcoded adaptors for alpha/delta and beta/gamma chains. MiXCR, applied by TCRdb to the reads, yields one record per CDR3 protein. The table lists 100,000 to 150,000 distinct CDR3 sequences, roughly 13% of them singletons, with 9.5% to 12% in the top ten. Sequences were obtained from a population of CD138-negative cells sorted from bone marrow. These receptors were taken from a donor at least 40 years old with multiple myeloma.

This clonotype occurred many times. This chain links TRBV11-1 with TRBJ2-2, with a possible D match to TRBD1 (5 bases). The CDR3 length is 14 residues. Germline V gene lookup returns CDR1 SGHAT and CDR2 FQDESV (reference sequence). V lost 3 bases and J lost 1, with 6 bases in between. The CDR3 sequence: CASSFGQNTGELFF. The CDR3 DNA is TGTGCCAGCAGCTTCGGACAGAACACCGGGGAGCTGTTTTTT.

V usage is TRBV4-1 and J usage is TRBJ2-6; D uncertain. V lost 0 bases and J lost 0, with 12 bases in between. CDR3 size: 18 residues. Germline CDR1 and CDR2: MGHRA and YSYEKL. The CDR3 loop is CASSQDRRVHSGANVLTF. CDR3 DNA: TGCGCCAGCAGCCAAGATCGTAGAGTTCACTCTGGGGCCAACGTCCTGACTTTC.

This clonotype is a singleton in its sample. V gene TRBV7-7 combines with J gene TRBJ2-5; 8 bases are a match to TRBD2. The CDR3 loop spans 14 amino acids. J lost 3 bases, V lost 4 bases, and 4 bases had no gene match. CDR1 SSHAT and CDR2 FNYEAQ come from the germline V gene (reference sequence). The CDR3 nucleotides are TGTGCCAGCAGCTGGGCGGGAGGTGAAGAGACCCAGTACTTC. Its protein is CASSWAGGEETQYF.

In this sample, this clonotype turned up many times. The chain couples TRBV10-3 to TRBJ2-1; 8 positions match TRBD2. V was pared by 2 bases and J by 2 bases, with 2 bases of the junction left unmatched. Germline CDR1 is ENHRY and CDR2 is SYGVKD. The CDR3 consists of 15 residues. This chain's CDR3 is CAISERAGAYNEQFF. The CDR3 bases are TGTGCCATCAGTGAGCGAGCGGGGGCCTACAATGAGCAGTTCTTC.

Concerning this clonotype: A much more abundant neighbour one base away suggests this may be a read error. The genes are TRBV7-9 and TRBJ1-1; D remains unclear. The V gene lost 6 bases and the J gene lost 3 bases, with 14 bases spanning the gap. Germline CDR1 is SEHNR and CDR2 is FQNEAQ (reference sequence). This CDR3 spans 14 amino acids. The DNA of the CDR3 is TGTGCCAGCAGTGGAACGCGGAGTCACACTGAAGCTTTCTTT. Amino acids: CASSGTRSHTEAFF.

This clonotype was observed many times. The chain carries TRBV11-2 and TRBJ2-5; the D gene is possibly TRBD2 (6 bases). Trimming left V 5 bases short and J 2 bases short, with 18 bases between. The length of the CDR3 is 16 residues. Germline V gives CDR1 SGHAT, CDR2 FQNNGV. Here the CDR3 DNA reads TGTGCCAGCAGCCGACTCCCTACCGGGAGACAAGAGACCCAGTACTTC. It is translated as CASSRLPTGRQETQYF. Full variable domain (remainder filled in from reference TRBV11-2 and TRBJ2-5): EAGVAQSPRYKIIEKRQSVAFWCNPISGHATLYWYQQILGQGPKLLIQFQNNGVVDDSQLPKDRFSAERLKGVDSTLKIQPAKLEDSAVYLCASSRLPTGRQETQYFGPGTRLLVL.

This clonotype was picked up many times. The chain has TRBV29-1 and TRBJ1-1; D perhaps matches TRBD1 (5 bases). Trimming stripped 6 bases from V and 3 bases from J, with 14 bases between. From germline, CDR1 is SQVTM and CDR2 ANQGSEA. The CDR3 spans 13 residues. CDR3: CSVCRAQDTEAFF. Written as DNA, the CDR3 is TGCAGCGTATGCCGGGCACAGGACACTGAAGCTTTCTTT.

This clonotype has only a few counts. This chain joins TRBV13 and TRBJ2-1; D is possibly TRBD2 (6 bases). CDR1 is PRHDT and CDR2 is FYEKMQ in the germline V gene (reference sequence). The CDR3 runs 13 residues. The V end lost 5 bases, the J end lost 7 bases, and 12 bases lay between the germline ends. The CDR3 spells CASSLTRRNEQFF. The CDR3 coding sequence is TGTGCCAGCAGCCTGACTAGGAGGAATGAGCAGTTCTTC.

On this clonotype: This may be a read error, as it is one base from a much larger clone. J is TRBJ2-5 and V is TRBV11-2, with 11 bases identical to TRBD1. Trimming removed 5 bases from V and 4 bases from J; junction bases left unmatched: 9. The CDR3 covers 16 residues. Germline V gives CDR1 SGHAT, CDR2 FQNNGV. For the CDR3, the DNA is TGTGCCAGCAGCGCAACCGGGACAGGGGGTGCAGAGACCCAGTACTTC. It translates to CASSATGTGGAETQYF. Full variable domain (missing parts from reference TRBV11-2 and TRBJ2-5): EAGVAQSPRYKIIEKRQSVAFWCNPISGHATLYWYQQILGQGPKLLIQFQNNGVVDDSQLPKDRFSAERLKGVDSTLKIQPAKLEDSAVYLCASSATGTGGAETQYFGPGTRLLVL.

Many counts were recorded for this clonotype. J is TRBJ2-7 and V is TRBV30, with D possibly matching TRBD1 (5 bases). The CDR3 extends over 14 amino acids. V was trimmed by 0 bases and J by 2 bases, leaving 11 bases between them. Germline lookup yields CDR1 GTSNPN and CDR2 SVGIG (reference sequence). This CDR3 is CAWSVVGATYEQYF. The DNA for the CDR3 is TGTGCCTGGAGTGTGGTAGGGGCCACCTACGAGCAGTACTTC.

This clonotype was seen ten or more times. J is TRBJ2-1 and V is TRBV12-3 or TRBV12-4; 10 nucleotides agree with TRBD2. The CDR3 runs 16 residues. V lost 5 bases and J lost 7; bases outside the gene matches: 11. The CDR3 DNA reads TGTGCCAGCAGTCCGGGGGTAGCGGGAGGCATGAATGAGCAGTTCTTC. Residues: CASSPGVAGGMNEQFF.

The chain is built from TRBV19 and TRBJ1-5; TRBD1 matches at 8 bases. V lost 3 bases, J lost 4 bases, and 11 bases stayed unmatched. Germline V gene sequence: CDR1 LNHDA, CDR2 SQIVND (reference sequence). The CDR3 runs 17 residues. CDR3 amino acids: CASSINGQGPRNQPQHF. The CDR3 DNA reads TGTGCCAGTAGTATTAACGGACAGGGACCGCGGAATCAGCCCCAGCATTTT.

This clonotype was found many times. The chain is built from TRBV7-9 and TRBJ2-1; 11 nucleotides align to TRBD2. Germline values: CDR1 SEHNR, CDR2 FQNEAQ (reference sequence). With V trimmed by 6 bases and J by 6 bases, 13 bases remained unmatched. This CDR3 is 17 amino acids long. Written as DNA, the CDR3 is TGTGCCAGCAGTTCGGGACAGGGACTAGCGGAAAGCAATGAGCAGTTCTTC. Its protein product is CASSSGQGLAESNEQFF.

Only a few counts were recorded for this clonotype. The chain joins TRBV5-1 to TRBJ1-2; no clear D gene. CDR3 length: 14 residues. Trimming stripped 5 bases from V and 2 bases from J, with 13 bases between. From germline, CDR1 is SGHRS and CDR2 YFSETQ. The CDR3 loop reads CASRFQPGNYGYTF. CDR3 nucleotide sequence: TGCGCCAGCAGATTCCAGCCCGGGAACTATGGCTACACCTTC. Using reference TRBV5-1 and TRBJ1-2 for the parts outside the CDR3, the full variable domain is KAGVTQTPRYLIKTRGQQVTLSCSPISGHRSVSWYQQTPGQGLQFLFEYFSETQRNKGNFPGRFSGRQFSNSRSEMNVSTLELGDSALYLCASRFQPGNYGYTFGSGTRLTVV.

This clonotype was seen at least ten times. J is TRBJ2-3 and V is TRBV4-2, with a possible D match to TRBD2 (7 bases). The CDR3 length is 15 residues. V lost 0 bases to trimming and J lost 6 bases, with 13 bases between them. Germline lookup yields CDR1 LGHNA and CDR2 YNFKEQ. Here the CDR3 DNA reads TGTGCCAGCAGCCAAGAGGGGGGGCGCTCGGATACGCAGTATTTT. This encodes CASSQEGGRSDTQYF.

A note on this clonotype: With a much larger clone just one base away, this may be a read error. The chain links TRBV19 to TRBJ1-1; 7 bases agree with TRBD1. The germline V gene has CDR1 LNHDA and CDR2 SQIVND (reference sequence). Trimming took 7 bases from V and 8 from J; bases not matched to a gene: 16. The length of the CDR3 is 15 residues. The CDR3 sequence is CASTETTGDVGEAFF. In nucleotides, the CDR3 is TGTGCCAGTACCGAGACCACAGGGGATGTGGGAGAAGCTTTCTTT.

Remarks on this clonotype: Sequence at one end of the junction differs from germline and may be a read error. V is TRBV6-6 and J is TRBJ2-1, with no clear D. CDR3 length: 18 residues. Germline V gene lookup returns CDR1 MNHNY and CDR2 SVGAGI (reference sequence). CDR3 residues: CAGRTVGHRPSSYNEQFF. As DNA, the CDR3 is TGTGCCGGCAGGACGGTGGGCCACCGTCCGAGCTCCTACAATGAGCAGTTCTTC.

This clonotype showed up just a few times. The chain combines TRBV25-1 with TRBJ2-1; maybe TRBD1 (6 bases). The CDR3 covers 15 residues. Germline V lookup: CDR1 MGHDK, CDR2 SYGVNS. Trimming removed 4 bases from V and 3 bases from J, with 13 bases in between. The CDR3 is CASSGSGQFYNEQFF. CDR3 DNA sequence: TGTGCCAGCAGTGGTTCGGGACAATTCTACAATGAGCAGTTCTTC.

In its sample, this clonotype was seen many times. V is TRBV18 and J is TRBJ2-1, with D possibly being TRBD1 (6 bases). With 0 bases removed from V and 5 bases from J, the gap between germline ends came to 14 bases. The CDR3 sequence is 16 residues long. From germline, CDR1 is KGHSH and CDR2 LQKENI. CDR3 DNA sequence: TGTGCCAGCTCACCACCTAAGTTGCAGGGGAACAATGAGCAGTTCTTC. Translating it yields CASSPPKLQGNNEQFF.

Note on this clonotype: One base away lies a much larger clone, so this may be a sequencing read error. This chain uses TRBV19 with TRBJ2-5; D is unresolved. The V gene's germline CDR1 is LNHDA and CDR2 SQIVND (reference sequence). The CDR3 sequence is 13 residues long. V lost 5 bases to trimming and J lost 5 bases, with 12 bases between them. The CDR3 loop reads CASSPLDSETQYF. Written as DNA, the CDR3 is TGTGCCAGTAGTCCCCTCGATTCGGAGACCCAGTACTTC.

This clonotype showed up many times. This chain uses TRBV9 with TRBJ2-1; a possible D gene is TRBD1 (6 bases). In germline, CDR1 is SGDLS, CDR2 YYNGEE. The CDR3 is 15 residues long. Between the trimmed V and J ends, which lost 0 bases and 5 bases, there was a span of 12 bases. The CDR3 nucleotides read TGTGCCAGCAGCGTAGGAGGGGACAATAACAATGAGCAGTTCTTC. Translation gives CASSVGGDNNNEQFF.

The chain has TRBV27 and TRBJ2-7, with TRBD2 identical over 9 bases. Trimming took 5 bases from V and 2 from J; bases not matched to a gene: 7. Germline loops: CDR1 MNHEY, CDR2 SMNVEV (reference sequence). This CDR3 region has 15 residues. In DNA, the CDR3 is TGTGCCAGCAGTCGACTAGCGGATGGAACCTACGAGCAGTACTTC. Translated, it gives CASSRLADGTYEQYF.

Concerning this clonotype itself: A much larger clonotype is one base distant, so this may be a read error. The chain links TRBV7-3 to TRBJ1-1; D remains unclear. CDR3 length equals 11 residues. CDR1 and CDR2 (germline): SGHTA, FQGTGA. In nucleotides, the CDR3 is TGTACCAGCAGCCCAAACTCAGAAGCTTTCTTT. Translating it yields CTSSPNSEAFF.

This clonotype was seen many times. The chain carries TRBV6-6 and TRBJ2-1, with D uncertain. V lost 2 bases, J lost 10 bases, and 12 bases lay in between. This CDR3 spans 13 amino acids. The germline V gene encodes CDR1 MNHNY and CDR2 SVGAGI (reference sequence). CDR3 protein: CASSYLLTNEQFF. Written as DNA, the CDR3 is TGTGCCAGCAGTTACCTCCTTACTAACGAGCAGTTCTTC.

This clonotype was counted a few times. This chain joins TRBV7-9 and TRBJ1-6, with 9 bases fitting TRBD1. V dropped 3 bases and J dropped 3; count of bases not matched to a gene: 6. Germline values: CDR1 SEHNR, CDR2 FQNEAQ (reference sequence). The CDR3 runs 17 residues. The CDR3 here is CASSFPGTGRYNSPLHF. CDR3 DNA sequence: TGTGCCAGCAGCTTCCCCGGGACAGGGCGCTATAATTCACCCCTCCACTTT.